This TCR beta chain appears in the sequencing data of a study of blood T cell repertoires in COVID-19. Original processing methods: Estimation of nucleated cell counts relied on the amplification of reference gene primers. TCRdb keeps only in-frame clones here, not all; method: immunoSEQ multiplex PCR. V and J calls and clone size are as listed in that table; D and trimming were resolved from the DNA. The table lists about 55,000 clones, roughly 85% of them singletons. This receptor was taken from a human donor in a cohort sampled during active COVID-19. Sequencing was done on a sample of peripheral blood.

CDR3 sequence reads: CASTPPTGTNTEAFF. CDR3 nucleotides: TGTGCCAGCACTCCCCCGACAGGGACCAACACTGAAGCTTTCTTT. The V gene is TRBV27, the J gene TRBJ1-1; 7 bases are shared with TRBD1. With V trimmed by 7 bases and J by 2 bases, 10 bases remained unmatched. The CDR3 totals 15 residues. Germline V gene data show CDR1 as MNHEY and CDR2 as SMNVEV (reference sequence).